This paragraph covers one T cell receptor beta chain sequence. The data were taken from a study of monozygotic twins with inflammatory bowel disease. The CDR3 is 15 residues long. The germline V gene has CDR1 MNHNS and CDR2 SASEGT. cDNA for TCRalpha and TCRbeta was amplified by nested PCRs of 15 to 20 then 8 to 10 cycles. Reanalyzing the 5' RACE reads, TCRdb keeps one entry per CDR3 protein, without DNA. This listing includes approximately 200,000 distinct CDR3 sequences. This chain joins TRBV6-1 and TRBJ2-4; absent DNA, TCRdb's TRBD2 call cannot be checked. This sequence originates from a human donor with ulcerative colitis or Crohn's disease, or a healthy co-twin of an affected twin (not recorded which). The sample comprised blood. CDR3 region: CASSEGLLAKNIQYF.